These 19 T cell receptor beta chains were sequenced from one sample in a study of technical replicates of blood from a handful of donors. Repertoires were generated with immunoSEQ multiplex PCR, while TCRdb's copy carries only in-frame clones and drops some. The data show some 64,000 clones, around 86% seen once. The sample taken for sequencing was PBMCs. These receptors were obtained from a human donor in good health. Some clones in this sample may be carry-over from other donors' samples.

The V gene is TRBV5-1, the J gene TRBJ2-5; TRBD1 is a possible D gene (5 bases). Trimming took off 0 bases at V and 5 bases at J, with 11 bases between the two ends. This CDR3 is 14 amino acids long. The germline V gene has CDR1 SGHRS and CDR2 YFSETQ. CDR3 in DNA: TGCGCCAGCAGCTTGGGGGCAGGGCAGGAGACCCAGTACTTC. Its protein product is CASSLGAGQETQYF.

The chain joins TRBV25-1 to TRBJ2-3, with D perhaps matching TRBD2 (5 bases). V was trimmed by 3 bases and J by 0 bases, leaving 10 bases between them. The CDR3 sequence is 15 residues long. CDR1 MGHDK and CDR2 SYGVNS come from the germline V gene. The CDR3 DNA reads TGTGCCAGCAGTGATGTGGGAGCGAGCACAGATACGCAGTATTTT. Protein: CASSDVGASTDTQYF.

The genes are TRBV23-1 and TRBJ1-2; TRBD1 matches at 8 bases. TRBV23-1 belongs to the ORF category, with a function that is uncertain. V trimming: 0 bases; J trimming: 3 bases; junction bases outside the gene matches: 15. The CDR3 is 19 residues long. CDR3 protein: CASSQSGGGRLQGDYGYTF. In DNA form, the CDR3 reads TGCGCCAGCAGTCAATCAGGGGGGGGGAGGTTACAGGGGGACTATGGCTACACCTTC.

This chain connects TRBV30 to TRBJ2-7, with a weak D call TRBD2 (5 bases). Germline V lookup: CDR1 GTSNPN, CDR2 SVGIG (reference sequence). With 0 bases removed from V and 7 bases from J, the gap between germline ends came to 22 bases. The CDR3 contains 16 residues. CDR3 DNA sequence: TGTGCCTGGAGTGTACCACGGCAGTGGATGGGGAGTGAGCAGTACTTC. Its translation: CAWSVPRQWMGSEQYF.

This sequence joins TRBV11-3 and TRBJ2-7, with 11 bases identical to TRBD1. The CDR3 length is 16 residues. Germline V CDR1 and CDR2: SGHNT, YENEEA. The V segment lost 5 bases and the J segment 5 bases; nucleotides outside the gene matches: 11. The DNA for the CDR3 is TGTGCCAGCAGCGTTGGACAGGGGGCAAACGAGGACGAGCAGTACTTC. This sequence encodes CASSVGQGANEDEQYF.

The gene calls are TRBV4-2 and TRBJ2-1; 14 positions match TRBD2. Germline V gene sequence: CDR1 LGHNA, CDR2 YNFKEQ. V gave up 3 bases and J gave up 8 bases; unmatched junction bases: 3. The CDR3 consists of 15 residues. CDR3 bases: TGTGCCAGCAGCCAGGAGACTAGCGGGGGGGATGAGCAGTTCTTC. Its translation: CASSQETSGGDEQFF.

This rearrangement joins TRBV5-1 to TRBJ2-7; 12 positions match TRBD1. The CDR3 runs to 16 residues. CDR1 and CDR2 from the germline V gene are SGHRS and YFSETQ. The V gene end was trimmed by 3 bases and the J gene end by 0 bases; junction bases not matched to a gene: 4. CDR3 sequence: CASSSGTGGASYEQYF. The CDR3 region has the DNA TGCGCCAGCAGCTCCGGGACAGGGGGCGCCTCCTACGAGCAGTACTTC.

The rearrangement joins TRBV4-3 to TRBJ2-1; 7 bases map to TRBD1. CDR1 and CDR2 (germline): LGHNA, YSLEER. Germline trimming cut 2 bases from V and 4 bases from J; bases unmatched to any gene: 2. The CDR3 totals 14 residues. In DNA, the CDR3 is TGCGCCAGCAGCCAACGCAGGGGGTACAATGAGCAGTTCTTC. It codes for CASSQRRGYNEQFF.

The gene calls are TRBV6-1 and TRBJ2-7; D unclear. Trimming cost V 7 bases and J 0 bases, with 10 bases left between them. This CDR3 contains 13 residues. The V gene's germline CDR1 is MNHNS and CDR2 SASEGT. Here the CDR3 reads CASISGSSYEQYF. DNA for the CDR3: TGTGCCAGCATTTCAGGTTCCTCCTACGAGCAGTACTTC.

This clone has just one count. The chain combines TRBV29-1 with TRBJ2-7; 9 nucleotides match TRBD2. Germline CDR1 is SQVTM and CDR2 is ANQGSEA. The CDR3 has 11 amino acids. The V segment lost 7 bases and the J segment 7 bases; nucleotides outside the gene matches: 5. CDR3 sequence: CSGVSGGEQYF. The CDR3, as DNA: TGCAGCGGCGTTAGCGGGGGAGAGCAGTACTTC.

V usage is TRBV7-2 and J usage is TRBJ2-1, with TRBD2 matching over 8 bases. Trimming at V came to 4 bases and at J to 13 bases, leaving 9 bases not matched to a gene. The germline V gene encodes CDR1 SGHTA and CDR2 FQGNSA. The CDR3 covers 13 residues. The CDR3 DNA reads as TGTGCCAGCAGCTCCGGACTAGCTCAACCTCAGTTCTTC. Residues: CASSSGLAQPQFF.

The rearrangement links TRBV5-1 to TRBJ2-2; weak D call: TRBD2 (6 bases). This CDR3 spans 18 amino acids. Trimming removed 3 bases at V and 2 bases at J, with 20 bases between. Germline loops: CDR1 SGHRS, CDR2 YFSETQ. The CDR3 spells CASSSLPVAAINTGELFF. The CDR3 DNA follows: TGCGCCAGCAGCTCGCTCCCAGTAGCGGCGATCAACACCGGGGAGCTGTTTTTT.

The V call is TRBV4-2, the J call TRBJ2-1; TRBD2 matches 9 bases. CDR3 length: 15 residues. The V gene's germline CDR1 is LGHNA and CDR2 YNFKEQ. The V and J ends lost 0 bases and 6 bases, in that order; junction bases with no gene match: 3. The CDR3 nucleotides read TGTGCCAGCAGCCAAGACTGGACTAGCGTCAATGAGCAGTTCTTC. Its translation: CASSQDWTSVNEQFF.

The chain combines TRBV13 with TRBJ2-4; the match to TRBD2 covers 9 bases. Germline CDR1 is PRHDT and CDR2 is FYEKMQ (reference sequence). The CDR3 is 19 amino acids. V was pared by 5 bases and J by 0 bases, with 14 bases of the junction left unmatched. Here the CDR3 DNA reads TGTGCCAGCAGCCCCCGACTAGCGGAGGGCGTAGTAGCCAAAAACATTCAGTACTTC. It translates to CASSPRLAEGVVAKNIQYF.

This clone was seen just once. The genes are TRBV5-4 and TRBJ2-3, with 9 nucleotides matching TRBD1. The V segment lost 5 bases and the J segment 5 bases; nucleotides outside the gene matches: 6. Germline V gives CDR1 SGHNT, CDR2 YYREEE (reference sequence). This CDR3 comprises 14 residues. CDR3 sequence (DNA): TGTGCCAGCAGGTACAGGGGGCAGGAAGATACGCAGTATTTT. It translates to CASRYRGQEDTQYF.

The gene calls are TRBV7-9 and TRBJ2-1; D not certain. V gave up 2 bases and J gave up 7 bases, with 6 bases separating them. The CDR3 is made up of 12 amino acids. Germline V lookup: CDR1 SEHNR, CDR2 FQNEAQ (reference sequence). The CDR3 DNA is TGTGCCAGCAGCTTAATCGGTAATGAGCAGTTCTTC. Translating it yields CASSLIGNEQFF.

The chain links TRBV18 to TRBJ1-2; TRBD1 matches 9 bases. This CDR3 region has 14 residues. Germline lookup yields CDR1 KGHSH and CDR2 LQKENI. J gave up 6 bases and V 3 bases, and 5 bases lay outside the gene matches. The CDR3 protein is CASSPTTGGHGYTF. CDR3 DNA: TGTGCCAGCTCACCTACAACAGGGGGCCATGGCTACACCTTC.

This chain links TRBV30 with TRBJ1-1; weak D call: TRBD1 (5 bases). There are 10 residues in the CDR3. Germline values: CDR1 GTSNPN, CDR2 SVGIG (reference sequence). Trimming removed 7 bases from V and 7 bases from J, with 10 bases in between. The DNA of the CDR3 is TGTGCCTCAAGACAGTTTGAAGCTTTCTTT. This sequence encodes CASRQFEAFF.

The J gene is TRBJ2-7, the V gene TRBV11-2, with 8 bases identical to TRBD1. Looked up from germline, CDR1 is SGHAT and CDR2 is FQNNGV. V shed 5 bases and J 3 bases; nucleotides not matched to a gene: 12. CDR3 length: 16 residues. CDR3 in DNA: TGTGCCAGCAGCACTTACTCAGGGGGCTACTTCTACGAGCAGTACTTC. Encoded protein: CASSTYSGGYFYEQYF.